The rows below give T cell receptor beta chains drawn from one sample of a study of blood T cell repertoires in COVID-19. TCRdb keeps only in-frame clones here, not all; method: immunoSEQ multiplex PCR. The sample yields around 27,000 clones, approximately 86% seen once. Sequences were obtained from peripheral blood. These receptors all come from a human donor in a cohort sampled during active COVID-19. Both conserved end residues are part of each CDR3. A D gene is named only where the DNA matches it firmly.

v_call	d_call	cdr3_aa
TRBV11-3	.	CASSLDPNGGKQYF
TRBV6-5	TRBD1	CASTLWGTGYNEQFF
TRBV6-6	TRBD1	CASSPHWTGSGANVLTF
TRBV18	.	CASSHLQGANSPLHF
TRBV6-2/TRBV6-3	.	CASSPPGGPKDTQYF
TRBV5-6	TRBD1	CASSRTGEFSQPQHF
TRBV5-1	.	CASSYRRMETDTQYF
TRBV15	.	CATRGGGNTEAFF
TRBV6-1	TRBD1	CASSERGIGGLNQPQHF
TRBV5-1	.	CASSLGDTFKNIQYF
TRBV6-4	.	CASSELWGQNTGELFF
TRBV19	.	CASSNGGSGANVLTF
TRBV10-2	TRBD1	CASSENRGQSSYNEQFF
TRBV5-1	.	CASSSSSITEAFF
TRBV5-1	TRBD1	CASSLRTGKAYEQYF
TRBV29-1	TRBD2	CSVEATSGSYNEQFF
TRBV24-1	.	CATSMQLGAMEAFF
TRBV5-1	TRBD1	CASSTGTGVAYEQYF
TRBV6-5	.	CATLSGAFYGYTF
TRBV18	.	CASSHDIPRGNYGYTF
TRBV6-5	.	CASTLRGFGADTQYF
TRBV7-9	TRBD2	CASSDHSGGRDNEQFF
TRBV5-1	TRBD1	CASSSGQRNQPQHF
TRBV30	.	CAWSLRNQPQHF
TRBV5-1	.	CASSPRTGSYEQYF
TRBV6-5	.	CASNSVQGWNEQFF
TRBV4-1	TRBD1	CASSQDNRDRLSRNTEAFF
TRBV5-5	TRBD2	CASSPGTSFVETQYF
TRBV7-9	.	CASSLVQGSYEQYF
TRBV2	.	CAGARDKGYGYTF
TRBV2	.	CASRLGTFGGTDTQYF
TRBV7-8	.	CASSLGRRSSYNSPLHF
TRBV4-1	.	CASSQQGWEGLHIGNQPQHF
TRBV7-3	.	CASSPYPGTEAFF
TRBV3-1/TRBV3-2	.	CASSRSPPGKYEQYF
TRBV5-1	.	CASSLRGYEQYF
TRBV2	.	CASGTEGPYNSPLHF
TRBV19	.	CASSAGPGAYEQYF
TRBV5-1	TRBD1	CASSLGPGQGPGSYNSPLHF
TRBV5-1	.	CASSLAGEGEQYF
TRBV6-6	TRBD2	CASLSGGRTDTQYF
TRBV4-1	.	CASSPTETNEKLFF
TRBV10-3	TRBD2	CAISEPNPGLANTGELFF
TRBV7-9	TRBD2	CASSPRTSGGYGEQFF
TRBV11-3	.	CASSLGGGGAEAFF
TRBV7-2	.	CASSDNRRNTGELFF
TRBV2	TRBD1	CASRDRGLRTEAFF
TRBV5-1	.	CASSLEPAGATNEKLFF